The clone carrying this TCR beta chain was counted between two and nine times. Its specificity is unknown. These data are taken from a study of identical twins. Study-wide points: Whereas memory repertoires showed no such difference, abundant cord blood beta clonotypes carried fewer insertions. Some out-of-frame alpha sequences were shared by twins, and these showed excess low generation probability. With beta out-of-frame sequences, excess sharing by twins was weaker.

TCRdb processed the 5' RACE reads anew with MiXCR; each CDR3 protein has one entry. Among 500,000 to 650,000 distinct CDR3 sequences listed, about a fifth were seen once. The junction had 4 bases not matched to a gene; V was cut back by 0 bases and J by 5 bases. The CDR3 loop spans 14 amino acids. Germline V CDR1 and CDR2: SGHRS, YFSETQ. The data also belong to a second study, concerning yellow fever vaccine responses in identical twins.

Source material: CD4+ T cells sorted from blood. This TCR came from a woman under 30 in good health. The rearrangement joins TRBV5-1 to TRBJ1-1; 7 bases map to TRBD1. CDR3 residues: CASSLGGGATEAFF. The CDR3 DNA reads as TGCGCCAGCAGCTTGGGAGGGGGCGCGACTGAAGCTTTCTTT.